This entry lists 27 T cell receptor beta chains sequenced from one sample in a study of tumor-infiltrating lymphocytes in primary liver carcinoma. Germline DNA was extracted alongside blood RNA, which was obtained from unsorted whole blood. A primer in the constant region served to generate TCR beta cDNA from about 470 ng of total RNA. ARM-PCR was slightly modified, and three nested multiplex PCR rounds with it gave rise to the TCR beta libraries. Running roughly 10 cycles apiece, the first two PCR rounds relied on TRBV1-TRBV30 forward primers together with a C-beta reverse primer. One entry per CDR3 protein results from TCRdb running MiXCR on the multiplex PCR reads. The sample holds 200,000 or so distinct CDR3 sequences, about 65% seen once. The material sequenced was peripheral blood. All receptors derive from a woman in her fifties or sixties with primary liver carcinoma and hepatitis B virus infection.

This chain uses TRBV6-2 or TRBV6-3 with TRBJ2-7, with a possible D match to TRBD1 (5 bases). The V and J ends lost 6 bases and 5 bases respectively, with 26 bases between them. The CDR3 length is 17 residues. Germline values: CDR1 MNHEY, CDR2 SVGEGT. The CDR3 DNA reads TGTGCCAGCAGATCCCCTTTCTTGGCAGGGCTTGGGGACGAGCAGTACTTC. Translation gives CASRSPFLAGLGDEQYF.

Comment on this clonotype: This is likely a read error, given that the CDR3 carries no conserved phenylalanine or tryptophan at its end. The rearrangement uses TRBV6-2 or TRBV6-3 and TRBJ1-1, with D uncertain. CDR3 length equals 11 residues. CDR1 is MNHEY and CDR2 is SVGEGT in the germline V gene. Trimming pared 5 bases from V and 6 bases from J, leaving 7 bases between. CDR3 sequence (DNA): TGTGCCAGCAGTCGGGGTGCTGAAGCTTTCCTT. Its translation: CASSRGAEAFL.

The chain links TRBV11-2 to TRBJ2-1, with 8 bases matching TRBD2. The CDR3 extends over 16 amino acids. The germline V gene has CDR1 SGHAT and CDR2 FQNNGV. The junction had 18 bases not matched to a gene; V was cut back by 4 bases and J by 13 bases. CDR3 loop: CASSYGGRNSGSEQFF. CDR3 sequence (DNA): TGTGCCAGCAGCTACGGCGGGAGGAACTCGGGAAGCGAACAGTTCTTC. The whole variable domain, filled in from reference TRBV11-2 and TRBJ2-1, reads EAGVAQSPRYKIIEKRQSVAFWCNPISGHATLYWYQQILGQGPKLLIQFQNNGVVDDSQLPKDRFSAERLKGVDSTLKIQPAKLEDSAVYLCASSYGGRNSGSEQFFGPGTRLTVL.

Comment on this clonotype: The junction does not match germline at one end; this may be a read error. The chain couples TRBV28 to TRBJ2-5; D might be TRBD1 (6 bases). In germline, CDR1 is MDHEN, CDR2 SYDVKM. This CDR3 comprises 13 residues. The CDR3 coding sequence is TGTACCAGCAGGGGTGCGGGTAGGGAGACCCAGTACTTC. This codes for CTSRGAGRETQYF.

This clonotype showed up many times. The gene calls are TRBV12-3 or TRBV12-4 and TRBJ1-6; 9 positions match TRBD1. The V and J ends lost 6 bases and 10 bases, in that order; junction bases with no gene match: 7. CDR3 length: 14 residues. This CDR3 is CASSPGQGNSPLHF. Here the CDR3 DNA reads TGTGCCAGCAGCCCGGGACAGGGTAACTCACCCCTCCACTTT.

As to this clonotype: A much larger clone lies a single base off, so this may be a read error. CDR3 sequence (DNA): TGTGCCAGCAGTCTCCCTGGGACAGGGAGCACCGGGGAGCTGTTTTTT. It is translated as CASSLPGTGSTGELFF. The chain carries TRBV6-6 and TRBJ2-2, with 9 bases that match TRBD1. V shed 5 bases, J shed 4 bases, and the junction held 8 bases outside the gene matches. The CDR3 is made up of 16 amino acids. The germline gives CDR1 MNHNY, CDR2 SVGAGI (reference sequence).

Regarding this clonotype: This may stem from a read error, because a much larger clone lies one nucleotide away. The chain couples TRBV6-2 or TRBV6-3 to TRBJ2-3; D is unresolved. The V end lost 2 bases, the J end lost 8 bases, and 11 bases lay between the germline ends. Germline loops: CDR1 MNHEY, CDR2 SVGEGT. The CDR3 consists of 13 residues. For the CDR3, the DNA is TGTGCCAGCAGTTACGCTGACATGGTTACGCAGTATTTT. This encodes CASSYADMVTQYF.

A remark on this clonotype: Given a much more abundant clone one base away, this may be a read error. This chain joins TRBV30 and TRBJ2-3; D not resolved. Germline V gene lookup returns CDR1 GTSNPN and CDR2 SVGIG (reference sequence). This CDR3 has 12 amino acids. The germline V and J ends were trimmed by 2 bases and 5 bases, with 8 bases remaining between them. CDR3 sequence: CAWSRSVDTQYF. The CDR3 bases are TGTGCCTGGAGTCGGAGTGTAGATACGCAGTATTTT.

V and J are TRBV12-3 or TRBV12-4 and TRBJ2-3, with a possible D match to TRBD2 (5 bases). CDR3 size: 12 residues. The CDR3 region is CAGSSRRHHQYF. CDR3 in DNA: TGTGCAGGCAGTTCACGGAGGCACCATCAGTATTTT.

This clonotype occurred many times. The CDR3 nucleotides read TGTGCCAGCACCTCCGGCCTCCGGGACACTAATGAAAAACTGTTTTTT. This encodes CASTSGLRDTNEKLFF. The chain combines TRBV12-3 or TRBV12-4 with TRBJ1-4; D is possibly TRBD1 (5 bases). V gave up 7 bases and J gave up 2 bases, with 17 bases separating them. CDR3 length equals 16 residues.

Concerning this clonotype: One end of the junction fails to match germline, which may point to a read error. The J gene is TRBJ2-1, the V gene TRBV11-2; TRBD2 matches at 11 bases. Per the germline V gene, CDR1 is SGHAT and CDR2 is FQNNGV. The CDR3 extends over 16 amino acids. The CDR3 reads CASSLSSSGRSDGQFF. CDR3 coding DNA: TGTGCCAGTAGCTTAAGTTCTAGCGGGAGGAGTGATGGGCAGTTCTTC.

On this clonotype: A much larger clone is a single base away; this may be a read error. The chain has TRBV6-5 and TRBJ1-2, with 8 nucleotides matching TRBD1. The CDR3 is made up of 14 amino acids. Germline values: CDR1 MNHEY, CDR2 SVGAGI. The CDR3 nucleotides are TGTGCCAGCACTCGACAGGGGCGAAACTATGCCTACACCTTC. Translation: CASTRQGRNYAYTF.

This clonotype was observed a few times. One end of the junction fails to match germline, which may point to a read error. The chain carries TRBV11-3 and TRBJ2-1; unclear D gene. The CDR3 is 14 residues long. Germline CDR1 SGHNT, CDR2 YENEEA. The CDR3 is CVSSPGGSENEQFF. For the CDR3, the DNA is TGTGTCAGCAGCCCTGGTGGTTCGGAGAATGAGCAGTTCTTC.

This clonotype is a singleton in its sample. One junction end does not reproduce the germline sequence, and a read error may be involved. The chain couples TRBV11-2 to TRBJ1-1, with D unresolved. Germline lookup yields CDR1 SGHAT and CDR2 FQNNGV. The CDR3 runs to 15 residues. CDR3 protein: CASSLDRTVNTEASF. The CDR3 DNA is TGTGCCAGCAGCTTAGACAGAACAGTGAACACTGAAGCTTCCTTT.

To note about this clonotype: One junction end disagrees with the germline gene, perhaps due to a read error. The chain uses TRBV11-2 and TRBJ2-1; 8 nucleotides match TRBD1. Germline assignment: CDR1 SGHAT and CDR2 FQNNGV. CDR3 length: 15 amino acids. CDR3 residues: CASSPGTGSYNEQLF. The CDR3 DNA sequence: TGTGCCAGCAGCCCCGGGACAGGATCCTACAATGAGCAGTTATTC.

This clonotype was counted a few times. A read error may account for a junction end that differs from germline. CDR3 DNA sequence: TGTGCCCGCAGGAGCTCCTATAATTCACCCCTCCACTTT. Its translation is CARRSSYNSPLHF. The chain uses TRBV7-9 and TRBJ1-6; D is uncertain. This CDR3 contains 13 residues. Germline V gives CDR1 SEHNR, CDR2 FQNEAQ (reference sequence).

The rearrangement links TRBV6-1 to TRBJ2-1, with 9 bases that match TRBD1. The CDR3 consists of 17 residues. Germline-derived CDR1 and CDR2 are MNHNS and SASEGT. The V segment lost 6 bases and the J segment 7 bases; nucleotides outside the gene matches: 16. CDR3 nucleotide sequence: TGTGCCAGCAGGACATCCTCGGGACAGGGTTGGTTAAATGAGCAGTTCTTC. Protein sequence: CASRTSSGQGWLNEQFF.

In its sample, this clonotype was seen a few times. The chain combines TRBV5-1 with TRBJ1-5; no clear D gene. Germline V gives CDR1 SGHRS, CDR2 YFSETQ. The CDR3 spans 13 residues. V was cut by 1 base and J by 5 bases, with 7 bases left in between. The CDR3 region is CASSLRGYQPQHF. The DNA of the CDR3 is TGCGCCAGCAGCTTGCGAGGGTATCAGCCCCAGCATTTT.

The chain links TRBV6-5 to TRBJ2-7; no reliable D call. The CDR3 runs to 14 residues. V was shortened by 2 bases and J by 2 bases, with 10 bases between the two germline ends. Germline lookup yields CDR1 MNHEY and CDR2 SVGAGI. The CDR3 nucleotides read TGTGCCAGCAGTTACATCGGATCTGCCTACGAGCAGTACTTC. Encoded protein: CASSYIGSAYEQYF.

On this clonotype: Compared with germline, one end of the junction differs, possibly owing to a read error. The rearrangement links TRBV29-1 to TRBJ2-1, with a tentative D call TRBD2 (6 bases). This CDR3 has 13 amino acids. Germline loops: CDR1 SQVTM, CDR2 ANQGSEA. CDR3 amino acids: CSITISGYDEQFF. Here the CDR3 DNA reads TGCAGTATTACGATTAGCGGCTACGATGAGCAGTTCTTC.

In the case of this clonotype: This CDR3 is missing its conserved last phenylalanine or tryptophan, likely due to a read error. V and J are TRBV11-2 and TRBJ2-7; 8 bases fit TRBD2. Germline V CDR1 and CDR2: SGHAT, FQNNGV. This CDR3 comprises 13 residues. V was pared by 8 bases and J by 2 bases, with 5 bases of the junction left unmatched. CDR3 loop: CASSGLETYEQYL. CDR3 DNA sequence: TGTGCCAGCTCGGGACTAGAGACCTACGAGCAGTACCTC.

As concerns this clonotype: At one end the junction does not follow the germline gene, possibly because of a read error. CDR3 coding DNA: TGTGCCAGCAGTCGACTAGCCCCAAAGAGCACAGACACGCAGTATTTT. This sequence encodes CASSRLAPKSTDTQYF. V is TRBV2 and J is TRBJ2-3; 7 bases line up with TRBD2. CDR3 length equals 16 residues. The germline gives CDR1 SNHLY, CDR2 FYNNEI.

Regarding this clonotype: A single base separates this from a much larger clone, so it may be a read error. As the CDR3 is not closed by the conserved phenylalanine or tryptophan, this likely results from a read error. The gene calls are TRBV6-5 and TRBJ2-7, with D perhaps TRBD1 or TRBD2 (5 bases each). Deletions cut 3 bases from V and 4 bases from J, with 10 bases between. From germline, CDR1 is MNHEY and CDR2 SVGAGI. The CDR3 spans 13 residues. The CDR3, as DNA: TGTGCCAGCAGTTATCGGGACGCTTACGAGCAGTACTTA. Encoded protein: CASSYRDAYEQYL.

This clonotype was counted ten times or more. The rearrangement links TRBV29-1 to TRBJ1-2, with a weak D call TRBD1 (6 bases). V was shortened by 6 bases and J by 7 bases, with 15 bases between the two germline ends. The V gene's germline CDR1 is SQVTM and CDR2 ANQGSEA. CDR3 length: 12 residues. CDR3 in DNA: TGCAGCGTGGCGGGGGGCGAGTTTGGCTACACCTTC. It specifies CSVAGGEFGYTF.

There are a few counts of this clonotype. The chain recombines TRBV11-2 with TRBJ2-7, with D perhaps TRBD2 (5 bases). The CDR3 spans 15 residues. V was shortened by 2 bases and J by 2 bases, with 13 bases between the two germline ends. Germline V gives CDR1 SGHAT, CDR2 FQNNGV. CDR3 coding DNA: TGTGCCAGCAGCTTATCCTCGGGGATTACCTACGAGCAGTACTTC. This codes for CASSLSSGITYEQYF. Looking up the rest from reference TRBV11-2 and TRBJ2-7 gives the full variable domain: EAGVAQSPRYKIIEKRQSVAFWCNPISGHATLYWYQQILGQGPKLLIQFQNNGVVDDSQLPKDRFSAERLKGVDSTLKIQPAKLEDSAVYLCASSLSSGITYEQYFGPGTRLTVT.

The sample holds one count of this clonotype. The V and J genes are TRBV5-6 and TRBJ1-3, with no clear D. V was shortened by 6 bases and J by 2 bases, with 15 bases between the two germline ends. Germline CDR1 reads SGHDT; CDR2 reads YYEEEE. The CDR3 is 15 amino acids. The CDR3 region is CASTFGPGAGNTIYF. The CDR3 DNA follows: TGTGCCAGCACCTTTGGTCCTGGGGCTGGAAACACCATATATTTT.

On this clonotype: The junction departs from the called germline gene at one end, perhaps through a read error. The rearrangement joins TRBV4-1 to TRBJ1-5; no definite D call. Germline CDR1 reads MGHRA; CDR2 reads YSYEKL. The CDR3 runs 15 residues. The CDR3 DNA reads TGCGCCAACAGCCAGGAAAACAAGGGCGGTCAGCCCCAGCATTTT. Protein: CANSQENKGGQPQHF.